The 20 T cell receptor beta chains listed next were all sequenced from one sample in a study of radiotherapy plus CTLA-4 blockade in lung cancer. This table comes from immunoSEQ multiplex PCR, and its TCRdb copy is limited to in-frame clones, with some not included. Among about 87,000 clones listed, roughly 86% were seen once. The sample consisted of peripheral blood, taken from a patient treated with radiotherapy plus ipilimumab. These TCRs come from a human donor with non-small cell lung cancer that progressed on radiotherapy plus ipilimumab.

The chain recombines TRBV6-1 with TRBJ2-7; a possible D gene is TRBD1 (8 bases). Trimming left V 7 bases short and J 2 bases short, with 15 bases between. The CDR3 contains 14 residues. CDR1 MNHNS and CDR2 SASEGT come from the germline V gene. This chain's CDR3 is CASTKQGGTYEQYF. CDR3 nucleotide sequence: TGTGCCAGCACCAAACAGGGGGGGACCTACGAGCAGTACTTC.

The chain uses TRBV9 and TRBJ1-3; D is uncertain. The CDR3 totals 17 residues. V was clipped by 4 bases and J by 0 bases, with 17 bases between them. Germline V CDR1 and CDR2: SGDLS, YYNGEE. The DNA for the CDR3 is TGTGCCAGCAGCCCCCTTGAACAGATGAGCTCTGGAAACACCATATATTTT. Translated: CASSPLEQMSSGNTIYF.

V and J are TRBV11-3 and TRBJ2-7; 9 nucleotides match TRBD1. This CDR3 is 14 amino acids long. CDR1 and CDR2 (germline): SGHNT, YENEEA. V dropped 3 bases and J dropped 2; count of bases not matched to a gene: 2. CDR3 in amino acids: CASSLGTGTYEQYF. The CDR3 DNA reads TGTGCCAGCAGCTTGGGGACAGGGACCTACGAGCAGTACTTC.

The CDR3 bases are TGTGCCAGCAGGGAAACTAGCGGGAGTCGCTACGAGCAGTACTTC. Translated: CASRETSGSRYEQYF. The genes are TRBV2 and TRBJ2-7; TRBD2 aligns across 11 bases. V lost 6 bases to trimming and J lost 3 bases; unmatched junction nucleotides: 7. The CDR3 sequence is 15 residues long. Germline-derived CDR1 and CDR2 are SNHLY and FYNNEI.

V gene TRBV28 combines with J gene TRBJ2-1; 10 bases align to TRBD1. There are 13 residues in the CDR3. Trimming took 6 bases from V and 8 from J; bases not matched to a gene: 4. Germline V gene lookup returns CDR1 MDHEN and CDR2 SYDVKM. Here the CDR3 reads CASRGQGVDEQFF. The DNA for the CDR3 is TGTGCCAGCAGAGGACAGGGGGTAGATGAGCAGTTCTTC.

This clone turned up a few times. The rearrangement uses TRBV7-3 and TRBJ2-3, with 11 bases identical to TRBD2. The germline V gene encodes CDR1 SGHTA and CDR2 FQGTGA. CDR3 length: 15 amino acids. The V gene end was trimmed by 8 bases and the J gene end by 4 bases; junction bases not matched to a gene: 8. This chain's CDR3 is CASSYSGREADTQYF. The CDR3 DNA reads as TGTGCCAGCTCCTATAGCGGGAGGGAGGCAGATACGCAGTATTTT.

The chain couples TRBV27 to TRBJ1-5, with 7 bases lining up with TRBD1. V lost 6 bases, J lost 2 bases, and 4 bases stayed unmatched. This CDR3 contains 14 residues. Germline V gives CDR1 MNHEY, CDR2 SMNVEV (reference sequence). The CDR3 sequence is CASSFTGGNQPQHF. CDR3 nucleotides: TGTGCCAGCAGCTTTACAGGGGGCAATCAGCCCCAGCATTTT.

The CDR3 sequence is CASSGMGTDTQYF. The CDR3 coding sequence is TGTGCCAGCAGCGGGATGGGGACAGATACGCAGTATTTT. The chain carries TRBV5-6 and TRBJ2-3, with D unresolved. CDR3 length: 13 residues. The germline gives CDR1 SGHDT, CDR2 YYEEEE. V lost 4 bases to trimming and J lost 3 bases, with 9 bases between them. The full variable domain, with the rest looked up from reference TRBV5-6 and TRBJ2-3, is DAGVTQSPTHLIKTRGQQVTLRCSPKSGHDTVSWYQQALGQGPQFIFQYYEEEERQRGNFPDRFSGHQFPNYSSELNVNALLLGDSALYLCASSGMGTDTQYFGPGTRLTVL.

The sample holds a few counts of this clone. The rearrangement uses TRBV19 and TRBJ2-2; 12 bases fit TRBD2. Germline V gene data show CDR1 as LNHDA and CDR2 as SQIVND (reference sequence). Germline trimming cut 7 bases from V and 7 bases from J; bases unmatched to any gene: 7. The CDR3 runs 15 residues. The CDR3 nucleotides are TGTGCCAGTACCCAGACTAGCGGGAGAATCGGGGAGCTGTTTTTT. It is translated as CASTQTSGRIGELFF.

This chain joins TRBV30 and TRBJ1-5; 9 bases fit TRBD1. The CDR3 spans 15 residues. Germline lookup yields CDR1 GTSNPN and CDR2 SVGIG (reference sequence). V lost 3 bases to trimming and J lost 3 bases; unmatched junction nucleotides: 6. CDR3: CAWRATGGFNQPQHF. The CDR3 DNA reads as TGTGCCTGGAGGGCGACAGGGGGTTTCAATCAGCCCCAGCATTTT.

This clone was observed once. This chain links TRBV6-6 with TRBJ1-5; D uncertain. V was clipped by 4 bases and J by 6 bases, with 16 bases between them. CDR1 and CDR2 (germline): MNHNY, SVGAGI (reference sequence). The CDR3 spans 15 residues. The CDR3 protein is CASSFPPAGSQPQHF. The CDR3 coding sequence is TGTGCCAGCAGTTTCCCACCAGCCGGCAGTCAGCCCCAGCATTTT.

V is TRBV19 and J is TRBJ1-2; 7 nucleotides align to TRBD1. Germline lookup yields CDR1 LNHDA and CDR2 SQIVND (reference sequence). V was clipped by 4 bases and J by 3 bases; unmatched bases: 8. The CDR3 has 15 residues. The CDR3 spells CASSKRVDRHYGYTF. CDR3 nucleotides: TGTGCCAGTAGTAAACGGGTGGACAGGCACTATGGCTACACCTTC.

The rearrangement joins TRBV7-2 to TRBJ2-2; D gene ambiguous. CDR3 size: 13 residues. Trimming cost V 2 bases and J 6 bases, with 7 bases left between them. CDR1 SGHTA and CDR2 FQGNSA come from the germline V gene. The CDR3 region is CASSLRSAGELFF. CDR3 DNA sequence: TGTGCCAGCAGCTTAAGGTCGGCCGGGGAGCTGTTTTTT.

The chain couples TRBV19 to TRBJ1-6, with TRBD1 identical over 7 bases. Looked up from germline, CDR1 is LNHDA and CDR2 is SQIVND (reference sequence). The CDR3 totals 15 residues. With 4 bases clipped from V and 9 bases from J, the junction kept 9 bases outside the gene matches. CDR3 residues: CASSTDRERASPLHF. Written as DNA, the CDR3 is TGTGCCAGTAGTACAGACAGGGAGAGGGCTTCACCCCTCCACTTT.

V and J are TRBV29-1 and TRBJ2-1, with TRBD2 matching over 8 bases. The CDR3 runs 13 residues. V shed 8 bases and J 7 bases; nucleotides not matched to a gene: 10. Germline V gives CDR1 SQVTM, CDR2 ANQGSEA. This CDR3 is CSISREGVNEQFF. The CDR3 region has the DNA TGCAGCATTAGCCGGGAGGGAGTAAATGAGCAGTTCTTC.

This chain joins TRBV19 and TRBJ1-6, with 9 bases lining up with TRBD1. CDR1 LNHDA and CDR2 SQIVND come from the germline V gene (reference sequence). This CDR3 spans 15 amino acids. Trimming removed 7 bases from V and 7 bases from J; junction bases left unmatched: 8. DNA of the CDR3: TGTGCCAGTACCCTCGGGGACAGGGTCAATTCACCCCTCCACTTT. Translation gives CASTLGDRVNSPLHF.

This chain connects TRBV6-6 to TRBJ1-2; 7 bases line up with TRBD1. The CDR3 is 16 amino acids. CDR1 is MNHNY, CDR2 SVGAGI, per germline (reference sequence). Trimming at V came to 5 bases and at J to 7 bases, leaving 16 bases not matched to a gene. CDR3 in DNA: TGTGCCAGCAGTACCAACTCGGCGGGGCAGGGGGTTGGCTACACCTTC. Translating gives CASSTNSAGQGVGYTF.

This chain connects TRBV7-9 to TRBJ1-2; D perhaps matches TRBD1 (5 bases). The CDR3 totals 14 residues. The V and J ends lost 1 base and 8 bases respectively, with 14 bases between them. Germline assignment: CDR1 SEHNR and CDR2 FQNEAQ (reference sequence). The DNA of the CDR3 is TGTGCCAGCAGCTTAGATTCAGGGACCGGGGGCTACACCTTC. This codes for CASSLDSGTGGYTF.

The chain couples TRBV4-1 to TRBJ1-5; no definite D call. V was cut by 0 bases and J by 10 bases, with 16 bases left in between. This CDR3 contains 15 residues. Germline V gene sequence: CDR1 MGHRA, CDR2 YSYEKL. The CDR3 loop is CASSQDEGSPVPQHF. CDR3 in DNA: TGCGCCAGCAGCCAAGATGAAGGGTCACCGGTCCCCCAGCATTTT.

V gene TRBV20-1 combines with J gene TRBJ2-1; D not resolved. This CDR3 has 10 amino acids. Looked up from germline, CDR1 is DFQATT and CDR2 is SNEGSKA (reference sequence). V was pared by 3 bases and J by 9 bases, with 6 bases between. CDR3 region: CSASKGEQFF. CDR3 sequence (DNA): TGCAGTGCTAGTAAGGGTGAGCAGTTCTTC.